This T cell receptor (beta chain) was observed in a study of CXCR4 blockade with PD-1 therapy in pancreatic cancer. Only in-frame clones appear in the TCRdb table, and some are missing; sequencing was by immunoSEQ multiplex PCR. The sample includes about 1,000 clones, roughly 40% seen only once; the top ten take more than 8.5%. The archived tumor blocks came from patients without neoadjuvant therapy before resection. Notes on this clone: Its target is not known.

Trimming at V came to 5 bases and at J to 3 bases, leaving 10 bases not matched to a gene. This CDR3 spans 15 amino acids. Per germline, CDR1 GTSNPN and CDR2 SVGIG (reference sequence). Study results and caveats: Frequent tumor clones were encoded by many distinct rearrangements, suggesting shared antigens. Intratumoral clonality (mean around 0.13) exceeded healthy blood (over 0.045) but did not track survival. Antigen-specificity overlap of convergent dominant clones remained unconfirmed.

The chain uses TRBV30 and TRBJ2-1, with TRBD2 identical over 7 bases. This receptor was identified in a human donor with pancreatic ductal adenocarcinoma. Sample: tumor tissue. The CDR3 DNA reads as TGTGCCTGGGGCGGGATACTAGCGAACTACAATGAGCAGTTCTTC. Translation gives CAWGGILANYNEQFF.